Below, 23 T cell receptor beta chains from the same sample are listed, as sequenced in a study of metastatic and nonmetastatic thyroid tumors. Treatment of any kind had been given to no patient before thyroid surgery. TCRdb re-called the PCR reads via MiXCR. The profile shows approximately 14,000 clones, 3% to 4.5% of them singletons. The sequenced material came from tumor tissue. All receptors come from a female donor with papillary thyroid cancer or a benign thyroid nodule (not recorded which). Some clones in this sample may be carry-over from other donors' samples.

The sample holds a few counts of this clone. This chain connects TRBV19 to TRBJ1-5; D is undetermined. V lost 0 bases and J lost 4, with 10 bases in between. The CDR3 is made up of 15 amino acids. CDR1 is LNHDA and CDR2 is SQIVND in the germline V gene (reference sequence). CDR3 sequence: CASSIEAGYNQPQHF. In DNA form, the CDR3 reads TGTGCCAGTAGTATAGAAGCAGGTTATAATCAGCCCCAGCATTTT.

In this sample, this clone turned up a few times. V and J are TRBV6-1 and TRBJ1-3; TRBD1 is a possible D gene (6 bases). Per the germline V gene, CDR1 is MNHNS and CDR2 is SASEGT. Deletions cut 6 bases from V and 4 bases from J, with 10 bases between. The CDR3 loop spans 13 amino acids. CDR3 amino acids: CASRVQGGNTIYF. CDR3 nucleotide sequence: TGTGCCAGCAGGGTACAGGGAGGAAACACCATATATTTT.

The chain combines TRBV11-3 with TRBJ2-2; perhaps TRBD2 as D (5 bases). V was trimmed by 8 bases and J by 4 bases, leaving 8 bases between them. The CDR3 runs 12 residues. Germline V gene lookup returns CDR1 SGHNT and CDR2 YENEEA. The CDR3 sequence: CASEGSTGELFF. CDR3 DNA sequence: TGTGCCAGCGAGGGATCCACCGGGGAGCTGTTTTTT. Full variable domain (missing parts from reference TRBV11-3 and TRBJ2-2): EAGVVQSPRYKIIEKKQPVAFWCNPISGHNTLYWYLQNLGQGPELLIRYENEEAVDDSQLPKDRFSAERLKGVDSTLKIQPAELGDSAVYLCASEGSTGELFFGEGSRLTVL.

This clone has a handful of counts. J is TRBJ1-4 and V is TRBV28, with 7 bases identical to TRBD1. Trimming took 7 bases from V and 2 from J; bases not matched to a gene: 4. CDR3 size: 14 residues. CDR1 and CDR2 from the germline V gene are MDHEN and SYDVKM. The CDR3, as DNA: TGTGCCAGCAACAAACAGGGGACTAATGAAAAACTGTTTTTT. This codes for CASNKQGTNEKLFF.

The chain couples TRBV28 to TRBJ1-5; 9 bases agree with TRBD1. Germline V gene lookup returns CDR1 MDHEN and CDR2 SYDVKM. This CDR3 has 14 residues. After removal of 3 bases from V and 5 bases from J, the junction contained 2 bases not matched to a gene. CDR3 protein: CASSFGDRDQPQHF. The CDR3 DNA is TGTGCCAGCAGTTTTGGGGACAGGGATCAGCCCCAGCATTTT. Together with reference TRBV28 and TRBJ1-5, the CDR3 gives the full variable domain: DVKVTQSSRYLVKRTGEKVFLECVQDMDHENMFWYRQDPGLGLRLIYFSYDVKMKEKGDIPEGYSVSREKKERFSLILESASTNQTSMYLCASSFGDRDQPQHFGDGTRLSIL.

This clone was counted a few times. The V gene is TRBV6-2 or TRBV6-3, the J gene TRBJ2-7; possibly TRBD2 for D (6 bases). This CDR3 is built from 14 residues. Germline CDR1 is MNHEY and CDR2 is SVGEGT. V shed 5 bases and J shed 2 bases, with 13 bases lying between them. The CDR3 sequence: CASSPGLPTYEQYF. As DNA, the CDR3 is TGTGCCAGCAGTCCGGGACTCCCGACCTACGAGCAGTACTTC.

The V gene is TRBV5-1, the J gene TRBJ1-1; possible D gene TRBD1, 6 bases. Trimming left V 5 bases short and J 4 bases short, with 9 bases between. Germline CDR1 SGHRS, CDR2 YFSETQ. The CDR3 is 12 residues long. In DNA form, the CDR3 reads TGCGCCAGCAGGGAGGGGGGCACTGAAGCTTTCTTT. Translation: CASREGGTEAFF.

The CDR3 is CASSLQGYGYTF. CDR3 nucleotides: TGTGCCAGCAGTTTACAGGGCTATGGCTACACCTTC. V and J are TRBV5-6 and TRBJ1-2, with D possibly being TRBD1 (6 bases). From germline, CDR1 is SGHDT and CDR2 YYEEEE. This CDR3 comprises 12 residues. The ends were cut back, 5 bases at V and 4 bases at J, with 9 bases in the middle.

This clone was picked up a small number of times. The chain couples TRBV28 to TRBJ1-2, with D perhaps matching TRBD1 (5 bases). Germline loops: CDR1 MDHEN, CDR2 SYDVKM. The CDR3 length is 15 residues. The V end lost 5 bases, the J end lost 3 bases, and 16 bases lay between the germline ends. CDR3 sequence reads: CASSVGGVGDYGYTF. CDR3 nucleotide sequence: TGTGCCAGCAGTGTGGGGGGGGTAGGCGACTATGGCTACACCTTC.

There are a few counts of this clone. The chain joins TRBV28 to TRBJ1-3; possible D gene TRBD1, 5 bases. The CDR3 is 14 residues long. Trimming removed 5 bases from V and 2 bases from J, with 10 bases in between. Germline V lookup: CDR1 MDHEN, CDR2 SYDVKM. Here the CDR3 DNA reads TGTGCCAGCAGTCTCCCAGGGCCTGGAAACACCATATATTTT. Protein: CASSLPGPGNTIYF.

The gene calls are TRBV28 and TRBJ2-1, with TRBD2 identical over 8 bases. V was pared by 6 bases and J by 0 bases, with 7 bases of the junction left unmatched. Germline assignment: CDR1 MDHEN and CDR2 SYDVKM. This CDR3 comprises 16 residues. The CDR3 bases are TGTGCCAGCAGACCGAGCGGGAGTCTCTCCTACAATGAGCAGTTCTTC. It codes for CASRPSGSLSYNEQFF.

The chain couples TRBV7-9 to TRBJ1-6; D is unresolved. V gave up 6 bases and J gave up 9 bases, with 12 bases separating them. The CDR3 loop spans 13 amino acids. Per germline, CDR1 SEHNR and CDR2 FQNEAQ (reference sequence). Here the CDR3 reads CASSNQDGSPLHF. CDR3 in DNA: TGTGCCAGCAGTAATCAGGACGGTTCACCCCTCCACTTT. The full variable domain, its missing parts supplied by reference TRBV7-9 and TRBJ1-6, is DTGVSQNPRHKITKRGQNVTFRCDPISEHNRLYWYRQTLGQGPEFLTYFQNEAQLEKSRLLSDRFSAERPKGSFSTLEIQRTEQGDSAMYLCASSNQDGSPLHFGNGTRLTVT.

This clone was counted a few times. A much more abundant neighbour one base away suggests this may be a read error. The CDR3 DNA reads as TGTGCCAGCAGTTACTCGACAGAATATGGCTACACCTTC. The encoded protein is CASSYSTEYGYTF. The gene calls are TRBV6-5 and TRBJ1-2; the D gene is possibly TRBD1 (5 bases). This CDR3 spans 13 amino acids. V was pared by 0 bases and J by 5 bases, with 7 bases between. Germline CDR1 MNHEY, CDR2 SVGAGI.

This clone was observed a few times. The chain's CDR3 is CASGADTELGKLFF. For the CDR3, the DNA is TGCGCCAGCGGCGCTGACACCGAGCTAGGAAAACTGTTTTTT. The rearrangement uses TRBV5-1 and TRBJ1-4; unclear D gene. This CDR3 comprises 14 residues. Trimming pared 7 bases from V and 10 bases from J, leaving 20 bases between. Germline V gene lookup returns CDR1 SGHRS and CDR2 YFSETQ.

This clone appeared a few times. The chain is built from TRBV6-2 or TRBV6-3 and TRBJ1-1; TRBD1 is a possible D gene (5 bases). CDR3 length equals 15 residues. Germline CDR1 MNHEY, CDR2 SVGEGT. The V end was cut by 2 bases, the J end by 0 bases, with 10 bases between. This CDR3 reads CASSYPGRMNTEAFF. The DNA for the CDR3 is TGTGCCAGCAGTTACCCGGGACGGATGAACACTGAAGCTTTCTTT.

This clone ranks as medium-sized. This chain joins TRBV6-5 and TRBJ2-3; D is unresolved. The CDR3 runs 15 residues. V shed 0 bases and J shed 0 bases, with 7 bases lying between them. Germline V gene data show CDR1 as MNHEY and CDR2 as SVGAGI. CDR3 in DNA: TGTGCCAGCAGTTACTCGAACCCAAGCACAGATACGCAGTATTTT. It codes for CASSYSNPSTDTQYF.

This clone appeared a few times. This chain links TRBV28 with TRBJ2-7; D gene uncertain. Trimming left V 7 bases short and J 2 bases short, with 9 bases between. This CDR3 is built from 12 residues. Germline values: CDR1 MDHEN, CDR2 SYDVKM. CDR3 bases: TGTGCCAGCATGGGCGGAACCTACGAGCAGTACTTC. This gives the protein CASMGGTYEQYF.

This chain joins TRBV27 and TRBJ2-1, with 7 bases that match TRBD2. Germline V CDR1 and CDR2: MNHEY, SMNVEV (reference sequence). The CDR3 is 15 residues long. CDR3 protein: CAIILRLARSHEQFF. The CDR3 DNA reads TGTGCTATCATTTTACGACTAGCCCGTTCTCATGAGCAGTTCTTC.

The V and J genes are TRBV4-1 and TRBJ2-4, with no clear D. Germline V gene sequence: CDR1 MGHRA, CDR2 YSYEKL. The CDR3 sequence is 14 residues long. Trimming stripped 0 bases from V and 3 bases from J, with 6 bases between. The CDR3 coding sequence is TGCGCCAGCAGCCAAGATTGGATCAAAAACATTCAGTACTTC. Its translation: CASSQDWIKNIQYF.

This clone was seen only a few times. This chain uses TRBV7-9 with TRBJ1-1; D is possibly TRBD1 (5 bases). CDR3 length equals 16 residues. Germline lookup yields CDR1 SEHNR and CDR2 FQNEAQ (reference sequence). The V gene lost 5 bases and the J gene lost 1 base, with 17 bases spanning the gap. CDR3 in DNA: TGTGCCAGCAGCCCTATTGGGGGTGTTGAGAACACTGAAGCTTTCTTT. This translates into CASSPIGGVENTEAFF.

By proportion, this clone is medium-sized (0.01 to 0.1%). This chain uses TRBV20-1 with TRBJ2-7, with unresolved D. Germline V gene lookup returns CDR1 DFQATT and CDR2 SNEGSKA (reference sequence). This CDR3 region has 12 residues. V lost 7 bases and J lost 2, with 12 bases in between. The CDR3 sequence: CSGLGDAYEQYF. The CDR3 nucleotides are TGCAGTGGTCTCGGAGACGCCTACGAGCAGTACTTC.

The V call is TRBV12-3 or TRBV12-4, the J call TRBJ1-2; no definite D call. The CDR3 runs to 13 residues. Trimming stripped 3 bases from V and 3 bases from J, with 8 bases between. The CDR3, as DNA: TGTGCCAGCAGTTTTGGCGGAGACTATGGCTACACCTTC. Its protein is CASSFGGDYGYTF.

This clone appeared a few times. The chain has TRBV27 and TRBJ2-7; tentative D call: TRBD1 (5 bases). Trimming shortened V by 8 bases and J by 0 bases, and 14 bases separated the two germline ends. There are 14 residues in the CDR3. Germline-derived CDR1 and CDR2 are MNHEY and SMNVEV (reference sequence). The CDR3 DNA follows: TGTGCCAGCGGTTCTGACAGAAACTCCTACGAGCAGTACTTC. Protein product: CASGSDRNSYEQYF.